This T cell receptor (beta chain) was captured by sequencing in a study of CD8+ T cells in alopecia areata. Study-wide context: Treated patients were given oral tofacitinib, which was dosed at 5 to 10 mg twice daily.

After isolation, RNA underwent reverse transcription to generate cDNA as the sequencing template. The assay was immunoSEQ multiplex PCR, and TCRdb's table has in-frame clones only and misses some. Of some 160,000 clones listed, about three fifths are singletons. Treatment: oral pan-JAK inhibitor, 5-10 mg twice daily. In germline, CDR1 is SQVTM, CDR2 ANQGSEA. The junction had 3 bases not matched to a gene; V was cut back by 4 bases and J by 3 bases. The CDR3 sequence is 13 residues long. The clonotype comes from a human donor with alopecia areata. The J gene is TRBJ2-5, the V gene TRBV29-1, with TRBD2 matching over 9 bases. Material: CD4+ T cells sorted from blood, obtained at week 4, from a patient treated with tofacitinib. The CDR3 is CSVVGGGEETQYF. The DNA for the CDR3 is TGCAGCGTTGTTGGCGGGGGGGAAGAGACCCAGTACTTC.